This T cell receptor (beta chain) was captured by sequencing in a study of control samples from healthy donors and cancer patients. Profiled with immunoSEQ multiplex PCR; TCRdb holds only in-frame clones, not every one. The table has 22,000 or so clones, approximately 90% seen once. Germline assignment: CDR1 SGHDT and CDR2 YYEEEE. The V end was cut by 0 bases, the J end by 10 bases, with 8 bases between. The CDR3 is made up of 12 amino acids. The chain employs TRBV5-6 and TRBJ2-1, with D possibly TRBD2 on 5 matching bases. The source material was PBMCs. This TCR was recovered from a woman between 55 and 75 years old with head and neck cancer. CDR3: CASSLAEGEQFF. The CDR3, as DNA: TGTGCCAGCAGCTTGGCCGAGGGAGAGCAGTTCTTC.